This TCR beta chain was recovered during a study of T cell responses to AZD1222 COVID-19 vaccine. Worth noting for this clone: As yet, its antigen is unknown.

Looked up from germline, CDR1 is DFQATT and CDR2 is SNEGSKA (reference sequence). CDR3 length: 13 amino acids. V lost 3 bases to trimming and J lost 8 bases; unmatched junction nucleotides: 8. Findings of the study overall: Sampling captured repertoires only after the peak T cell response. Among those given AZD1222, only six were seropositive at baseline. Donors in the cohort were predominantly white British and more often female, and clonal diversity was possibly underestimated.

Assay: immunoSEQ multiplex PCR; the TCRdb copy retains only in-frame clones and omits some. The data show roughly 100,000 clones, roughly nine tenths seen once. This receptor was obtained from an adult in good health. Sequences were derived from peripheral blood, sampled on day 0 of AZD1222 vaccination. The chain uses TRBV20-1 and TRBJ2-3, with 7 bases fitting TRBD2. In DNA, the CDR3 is TGCAGTGCTAGTTTCGGGGGGTCACCTACGCAGTATTTT. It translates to CSASFGGSPTQYF.